Listed below are T cell receptor beta chains from one sample, sequenced in a study of vaccination and CD4 T cells after COVID-19. The antigens for these receptors are not known. MiXCR, applied by TCRdb to the PCR reads, yields one record per CDR3 protein. Altogether thousands of distinct CDR3 sequences are present, approximately 30% being singletons, with the ten largest covering 25%. Sequences were obtained from CD4+ T cells from blood, cultured in vitro. These receptor sequences come from a human donor in good health. Each CDR3 is given with its conserved first and last residue. Each record gives: clone size, D gene, J gene, V gene, CDR3 DNA, CDR3 protein. The D gene is left open where the match is weak. Only some rows state a clone size, as once, few, many or a class for expanded clones.

clone size: NA; D gene: NA; J gene: TRBJ1-1; V gene: TRBV24-1; CDR3 DNA: TGTGCCACCAGTGAGGGGACGGAAATGAACACTGAAGCTTTCTTT; CDR3 protein: CATSEGTEMNTEAFF
clone size: few; D gene: NA; J gene: TRBJ1-6; V gene: TRBV4-2; CDR3 DNA: TGTGCCAGCAGCCAAGATGAGTCACCCCTCCACTTT; CDR3 protein: CASSQDESPLHF
clone size: few; D gene: TRBD1; J gene: TRBJ2-7; V gene: TRBV20-1; CDR3 DNA: TGCAGTGCTAGATCGGAGACAGGGGTAAAATACTTC; CDR3 protein: CSARSETGVKYF
clone size: NA; D gene: TRBD1; J gene: TRBJ1-2; V gene: TRBV27; CDR3 DNA: TGTGCCAGCAGTCCTGTGAACAGGGGTTCGAGTGGCTACACCTTC; CDR3 protein: CASSPVNRGSSGYTF
clone size: NA; D gene: NA; J gene: TRBJ1-5; V gene: TRBV2; CDR3 DNA: TGTGCCAGCAGTGAAGCGGCGTGGAATCAGCCCCAGCATTTT; CDR3 protein: CASSEAAWNQPQHF
clone size: NA; D gene: NA; J gene: TRBJ2-7; V gene: TRBV5-1; CDR3 DNA: TGCGCCAGCAGAACCATATCTAGCGAAATCTACGAGCAGTACTTC; CDR3 protein: CASRTISSEIYEQYF
clone size: NA; D gene: NA; J gene: TRBJ2-1; V gene: TRBV9; CDR3 DNA: TGTGCCAGCAGCGTAGGGTGGAGGTACAATGAGCAGTTCTTC; CDR3 protein: CASSVGWRYNEQFF
clone size: NA; D gene: NA; J gene: TRBJ1-5; V gene: TRBV6-1; CDR3 DNA: TGTGCCAGCAACCACCACGACAGAATGTATCAGCCCCAGCATTTT; CDR3 protein: CASNHHDRMYQPQHF
clone size: NA; D gene: TRBD1; J gene: TRBJ2-7; V gene: TRBV5-4; CDR3 DNA: TGTGCCAGCAGCTTGAAATTGACAGGGAGATACGAGCAGTACTTC; CDR3 protein: CASSLKLTGRYEQYF
clone size: NA; D gene: TRBD1; J gene: TRBJ1-2; V gene: TRBV6-1; CDR3 DNA: TGTGCCAGCAACACCGGGACAGGGAGGGGCTACACCTTC; CDR3 protein: CASNTGTGRGYTF
clone size: NA; D gene: NA; J gene: TRBJ1-1; V gene: TRBV6-5; CDR3 DNA: NA; CDR3 protein: CASSYRSPTSSTSGLLTEAFF
clone size: NA; D gene: TRBD1; J gene: TRBJ1-4; V gene: TRBV20-1; CDR3 DNA: TGCAGTGCTAGTAGACAGGGTTTGGAAAAACTGTTTTTT; CDR3 protein: CSASRQGLEKLFF
clone size: few; D gene: NA; J gene: TRBJ2-2; V gene: TRBV7-6; CDR3 DNA: TGTGCCAGCAGCTTAGCGGGCAGGAACACCGGGGAGCTGTTTTTT; CDR3 protein: CASSLAGRNTGELFF
clone size: NA; D gene: NA; J gene: TRBJ1-1; V gene: TRBV19; CDR3 DNA: TGTGCCAGAACTCGGTGGTATCCGAACACTGAAGCTTTCTTT; CDR3 protein: CARTRWYPNTEAFF
clone size: NA; D gene: NA; J gene: TRBJ2-5; V gene: TRBV7-9; CDR3 DNA: TGTGCCAGCAGCCCACGGCAAGAGACCCAGTACTTC; CDR3 protein: CASSPRQETQYF
clone size: NA; D gene: TRBD2; J gene: TRBJ2-3; V gene: TRBV6-2/TRBV6-3; CDR3 DNA: TGTGCCAGCAGTTACATGCGGGAGGGCCGGGATACGCAGTATTTT; CDR3 protein: CASSYMREGRDTQYF
clone size: NA; D gene: TRBD2; J gene: TRBJ2-3; V gene: TRBV28; CDR3 DNA: TGTGCCAGCAGTCTCCCCCTACTAGCGACTAGCACAGATACGCAGTATTTT; CDR3 protein: CASSLPLLATSTDTQYF
clone size: NA; D gene: NA; J gene: TRBJ2-5; V gene: TRBV18; CDR3 DNA: TGTGCCAGCTCACCACTCGACAGGTACCAAGAGACCCAGTACTTC; CDR3 protein: CASSPLDRYQETQYF
clone size: NA; D gene: TRBD1; J gene: TRBJ2-2; V gene: TRBV4-1; CDR3 DNA: TGCGCCAGCAGCCAGGACAGGGCCCAATCCACCGGGGAGCTGTTTTTT; CDR3 protein: CASSQDRAQSTGELFF
clone size: NA; D gene: TRBD1; J gene: TRBJ1-1; V gene: TRBV6-1; CDR3 DNA: TGTGCCAGCAGGGTCTCCGGGACAGGGAGTTACACTGAAGCTTTCTTT; CDR3 protein: CASRVSGTGSYTEAFF
clone size: NA; D gene: TRBD1; J gene: TRBJ2-3; V gene: TRBV12-3/TRBV12-4; CDR3 DNA: TGTGCCAGCAGGAAAGACAGGGGGGGCCAGCCCCAGTATTTT; CDR3 protein: CASRKDRGGQPQYF
clone size: NA; D gene: NA; J gene: TRBJ2-5; V gene: TRBV2; CDR3 DNA: TGTGCCATCCTAGAGGGGGACCAAGAGACCCAGTACTTC; CDR3 protein: CAILEGDQETQYF
clone size: NA; D gene: NA; J gene: TRBJ2-5; V gene: TRBV29-1; CDR3 DNA: TGCAGCGTTTGGGGGTCCCAAGAGACCCAGTACTTC; CDR3 protein: CSVWGSQETQYF
clone size: NA; D gene: TRBD2; J gene: TRBJ2-3; V gene: TRBV20-1; CDR3 DNA: TGCAGTGCTAGCGTGACTAGCGGGAGTATCTATACGCAGTATTTT; CDR3 protein: CSASVTSGSIYTQYF
clone size: NA; D gene: NA; J gene: TRBJ1-1; V gene: TRBV7-9; CDR3 DNA: TGTGCCAGCATCGGGGAGCTTCGCACTGAAGCTTTCTTT; CDR3 protein: CASIGELRTEAFF
clone size: NA; D gene: NA; J gene: TRBJ1-5; V gene: TRBV27; CDR3 DNA: TGTGCCAGCAGTCCCCAGACAGGTAACCCAAATCAGCCCCAGCATTTT; CDR3 protein: CASSPQTGNPNQPQHF
clone size: NA; D gene: NA; J gene: TRBJ1-5; V gene: TRBV20-1; CDR3 DNA: TGCAGTGCTAGCAGGGACAATCAGCCCCAGCATTTT; CDR3 protein: CSASRDNQPQHF
clone size: NA; D gene: NA; J gene: TRBJ2-3; V gene: TRBV7-2; CDR3 DNA: TGTGCCAGCAGCATCGACCCGAGGGGCACAGATACGCAGTATTTT; CDR3 protein: CASSIDPRGTDTQYF
clone size: NA; D gene: TRBD2; J gene: TRBJ2-3; V gene: TRBV6-1; CDR3 DNA: TGTGCCAGCAGTGAAGTGGGACTAGCGGGAGGAGGAGATACGCAGTATTTT; CDR3 protein: CASSEVGLAGGGDTQYF
clone size: NA; D gene: NA; J gene: TRBJ2-2; V gene: TRBV27; CDR3 DNA: TGTGCCAGCAGTTTCGGGTTTGGAGGCCACACCGGGGAGCTGTTTTTT; CDR3 protein: CASSFGFGGHTGELFF
clone size: NA; D gene: TRBD1; J gene: TRBJ2-1; V gene: TRBV6-5; CDR3 DNA: TGTGCCAGCAGTTACTGGGACAGGGTTAACGGGAATGAGCAGTTCTTC; CDR3 protein: CASSYWDRVNGNEQFF
clone size: few; D gene: TRBD1; J gene: TRBJ1-1; V gene: TRBV25-1; CDR3 DNA: TGTGCCAGCAGTGAATCGGGACAGAAGAACACTGAAGCTTTCTTT; CDR3 protein: CASSESGQKNTEAFF
clone size: few; D gene: TRBD1; J gene: TRBJ1-2; V gene: TRBV5-1; CDR3 DNA: TGCGCCAGCAGCTACGACAGGGCTTATGGCTACACCTTC; CDR3 protein: CASSYDRAYGYTF
clone size: large; D gene: TRBD1; J gene: TRBJ1-5; V gene: TRBV15; CDR3 DNA: TGTGCCACCAGCAGGGCCAGGGGGGGCTTTGAGCCCCAGCATTTT; CDR3 protein: CATSRARGGFEPQHF
clone size: few; D gene: NA; J gene: TRBJ1-1; V gene: TRBV30; CDR3 DNA: TGTGCTCGGACGTTGGATAACACTGAAGCTTTCTTT; CDR3 protein: CARTLDNTEAFF
clone size: few; D gene: NA; J gene: TRBJ1-6; V gene: TRBV30; CDR3 DNA: TGTGCCTGCGGTACTTCGGAGGGTCTCTCCTCACCCCTCCACTTT; CDR3 protein: CACGTSEGLSSPLHF
clone size: few; D gene: NA; J gene: TRBJ2-2; V gene: TRBV10-3; CDR3 DNA: TGTGCCATCAGGCCCTCTGGGGAGCCAGGAGGGGAGCTGTTTTTT; CDR3 protein: CAIRPSGEPGGELFF
clone size: once; D gene: TRBD2; J gene: TRBJ2-3; V gene: TRBV18; CDR3 DNA: TGTGCCAGCTCACCGCCGGGACTAGGGCGCACAGATACGCAGTATTTT; CDR3 protein: CASSPPGLGRTDTQYF
clone size: NA; D gene: NA; J gene: TRBJ1-6; V gene: TRBV11-3; CDR3 DNA: TGTGCCAGCAGCCGAAGACGGAATTCACCCCTCCACTTT; CDR3 protein: CASSRRRNSPLHF
clone size: few; D gene: TRBD1; J gene: TRBJ2-3; V gene: TRBV20-1; CDR3 DNA: TGCAGTGCTAGGGTCGGTGGGACAGATGTTCCGGATACGCAGTATTTT; CDR3 protein: CSARVGGTDVPDTQYF
clone size: NA; D gene: TRBD1; J gene: TRBJ1-2; V gene: TRBV5-4; CDR3 DNA: TGTGCCAGCAGCCGAATTCCGGACAGGGGAAACTATGGCTACACCTTC; CDR3 protein: CASSRIPDRGNYGYTF
clone size: NA; D gene: NA; J gene: TRBJ2-7; V gene: TRBV27; CDR3 DNA: TGTGCCAGCAGTCAACCGACACTTTTCTACGAGCAGTACTTC; CDR3 protein: CASSQPTLFYEQYF
clone size: NA; D gene: TRBD1; J gene: TRBJ2-1; V gene: TRBV11-3; CDR3 DNA: TGTGCCAGCAGCAGGACAGGGGGTGAGCAGTTCTTC; CDR3 protein: CASSRTGGEQFF
clone size: few; D gene: NA; J gene: TRBJ2-7; V gene: TRBV6-5; CDR3 DNA: TGTGCCAGCAGTTCCGACGACAGTTCCTACGAGCAGTACTTC; CDR3 protein: CASSSDDSSYEQYF
clone size: NA; D gene: NA; J gene: TRBJ1-2; V gene: TRBV4-1; CDR3 DNA: TGCGCCAGCAGCCAAGGGGGTTCACTCTATGGCTACACCTTC; CDR3 protein: CASSQGGSLYGYTF
clone size: few; D gene: NA; J gene: TRBJ2-5; V gene: TRBV7-9; CDR3 DNA: TGTGCCAGCAGCCCCCGAGGCGGTAGGGAAGAGACCCAGTACTTC; CDR3 protein: CASSPRGGREETQYF
clone size: medium-sized; D gene: TRBD2; J gene: TRBJ2-3; V gene: TRBV20-1; CDR3 DNA: TGCAGTGCGTCGCTAGCGGGAGGGCGCACAGATACGCAGTATTTT; CDR3 protein: CSASLAGGRTDTQYF
clone size: medium-sized; D gene: NA; J gene: TRBJ2-2; V gene: TRBV20-1; CDR3 DNA: TGCAGTGCCGAAGTTAAACAGGGTAGCGGGGAGCTGTTTTTT; CDR3 protein: CSAEVKQGSGELFF
clone size: NA; D gene: TRBD1; J gene: TRBJ1-1; V gene: TRBV28; CDR3 DNA: TGTGCCAGCAGCTGGGTGAGCAGGGGGGACACTGAAGCTTTCTTT; CDR3 protein: CASSWVSRGDTEAFF
clone size: NA; D gene: TRBD2; J gene: TRBJ2-3; V gene: TRBV5-8; CDR3 DNA: TGTGCCAGCAGCTCCGGGACTAGCGGGAGGGTAGATACGCAGTATTTT; CDR3 protein: CASSSGTSGRVDTQYF
clone size: few; D gene: TRBD2; J gene: TRBJ2-1; V gene: TRBV7-2; CDR3 DNA: TGTGCCAGCAGCTCCACTAGCGTATACAATGAGCAGTTCTTC; CDR3 protein: CASSSTSVYNEQFF
clone size: NA; D gene: NA; J gene: TRBJ2-6; V gene: TRBV2; CDR3 DNA: TGTGCCAGCACACCCGGGATGGGAGGGGGATCTGGGGCCAACGTCCTGACTTTC; CDR3 protein: CASTPGMGGGSGANVLTF